A single sample is the source of the 2 T cell receptor beta chains below, sequenced in a study of regulatory T cells in long-lasting Graves disease. To make TCR beta libraries, researchers used iRepertoire HTBI primers and Arm-PCR of CDR3 regions. TCRdb ran MiXCR on the multiplex PCR reads and lists one entry per CDR3 protein. The sample lists 400,000 to 500,000 distinct CDR3 sequences, around 16% occurring once. Time point described: newly diagnosed GD, antithyroid drugs for less than 3 months. The authors made the TCR library using RNA they extracted from PBMCs. The data also belong to a second study, concerning T cells in Graves' hyperthyroidism and ophthalmopathy.

Specimen: peripheral blood mononuclear cells (PBMCs), collected at new diagnosis, from a patient treated with antithyroid drugs. Source of these receptors: a middle-aged woman with Graves disease.

This clonotype has a count of ten or more. The chain combines TRBV6-2 or TRBV6-3 with TRBJ2-6; the match to TRBD1 covers 8 bases. After removal of 2 bases from V and 5 bases from J, the junction contained 2 bases not matched to a gene. Germline CDR1 and CDR2: MNHEY and SVGEGT. This CDR3 is built from 15 residues. The CDR3 DNA is TGTGCCAGCAGTTACCGACAGGGGAGGGCCAACGTCCTGACTTTC. Protein sequence: CASSYRQGRANVLTF.

This clonotype was counted many times. The chain carries TRBV7-9 and TRBJ1-4, with D uncertain. Germline V gene sequence: CDR1 SEHNR, CDR2 FQNEAQ (reference sequence). Trimming stripped 8 bases from V and 0 bases from J, with 7 bases between. This CDR3 is 13 amino acids long. The CDR3 is CASSISTNEKLFF. In DNA form, the CDR3 reads TGTGCCAGCTCCATCTCAACTAATGAAAAACTGTTTTTT.